This T cell receptor beta chain emerged from a study of blood T cell repertoires in COVID-19. Across the study: Researchers got acute and convalescent COVID-19 samples from the United States, Italy and Spain.

TCRdb's table, derived via immunoSEQ multiplex PCR, lists solely in-frame clones and lacks some. The repertoire holds 150,000 to 200,000 clones, around 82% seen once, with under 9% in the top ten. V gave up 5 bases and J gave up 7 bases, with 17 bases separating them. The CDR3 is made up of 15 amino acids. Germline V gene data show CDR1 as SEHNR and CDR2 as FQNEAQ (reference sequence). This clone was recorded once. The sequenced sample was peripheral blood. The chain has TRBV7-9 and TRBJ2-2; a weak D match, TRBD1 (5 bases). The source of this sequence is a woman aged 40 to 55 with COVID-19, enrolled during active disease. The CDR3 protein is CASSPRVLWNGELFF. The CDR3 DNA reads TGTGCCAGCAGCCCCAGGGTGTTGTGGAACGGGGAGCTGTTTTTT.